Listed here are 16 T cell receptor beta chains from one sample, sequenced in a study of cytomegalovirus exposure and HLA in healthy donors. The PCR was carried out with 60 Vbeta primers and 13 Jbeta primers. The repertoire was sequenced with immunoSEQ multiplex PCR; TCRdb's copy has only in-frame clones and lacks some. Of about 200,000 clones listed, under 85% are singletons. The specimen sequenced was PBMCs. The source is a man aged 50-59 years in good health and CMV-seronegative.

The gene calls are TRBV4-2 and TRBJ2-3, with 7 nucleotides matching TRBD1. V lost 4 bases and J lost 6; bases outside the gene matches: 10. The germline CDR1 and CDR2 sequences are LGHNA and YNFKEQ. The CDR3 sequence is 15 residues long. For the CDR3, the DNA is TGTGCCAGCAGCCTCCGGGACAGACCCACGGATACGCAGTATTTT. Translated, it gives CASSLRDRPTDTQYF.

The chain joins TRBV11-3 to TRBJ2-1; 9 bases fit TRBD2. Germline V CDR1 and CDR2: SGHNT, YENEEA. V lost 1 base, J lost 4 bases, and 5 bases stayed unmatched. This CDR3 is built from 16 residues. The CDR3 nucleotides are TGTGCCAGCAGCTTAGTTGTGACTAGCGGTTACAATGAGCAGTTCTTC. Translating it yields CASSLVVTSGYNEQFF.

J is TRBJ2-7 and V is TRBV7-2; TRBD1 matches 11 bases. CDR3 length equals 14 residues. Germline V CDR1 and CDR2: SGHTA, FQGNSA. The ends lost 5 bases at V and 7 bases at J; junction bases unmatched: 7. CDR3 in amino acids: CASSHGQGAGEQYF. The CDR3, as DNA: TGTGCCAGCAGCCACGGACAGGGGGCGGGAGAGCAGTACTTC.

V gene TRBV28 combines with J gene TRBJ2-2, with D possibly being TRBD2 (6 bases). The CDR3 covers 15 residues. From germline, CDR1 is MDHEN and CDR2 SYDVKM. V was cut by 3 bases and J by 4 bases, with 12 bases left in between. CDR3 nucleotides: TGTGCCAGCAGTTTGCACGGGACTGGCACCGGGGAGCTGTTTTTT. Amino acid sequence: CASSLHGTGTGELFF. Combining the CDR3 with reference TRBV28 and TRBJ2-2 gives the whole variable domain DVKVTQSSRYLVKRTGEKVFLECVQDMDHENMFWYRQDPGLGLRLIYFSYDVKMKEKGDIPEGYSVSREKKERFSLILESASTNQTSMYLCASSLHGTGTGELFFGEGSRLTVL.

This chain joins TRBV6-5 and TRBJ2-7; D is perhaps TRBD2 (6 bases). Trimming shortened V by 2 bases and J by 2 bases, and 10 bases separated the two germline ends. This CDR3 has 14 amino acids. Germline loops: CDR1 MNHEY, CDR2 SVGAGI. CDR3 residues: CASSYMGGTYEQYF. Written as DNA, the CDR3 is TGTGCCAGCAGTTACATGGGGGGAACCTACGAGCAGTACTTC.

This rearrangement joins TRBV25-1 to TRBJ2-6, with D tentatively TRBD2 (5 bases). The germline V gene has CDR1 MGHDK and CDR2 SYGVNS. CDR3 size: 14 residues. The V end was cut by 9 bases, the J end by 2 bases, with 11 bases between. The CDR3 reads CASAARAGANVLTF. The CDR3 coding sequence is TGTGCCAGTGCCGCGCGGGCTGGGGCCAACGTCCTGACTTTC.

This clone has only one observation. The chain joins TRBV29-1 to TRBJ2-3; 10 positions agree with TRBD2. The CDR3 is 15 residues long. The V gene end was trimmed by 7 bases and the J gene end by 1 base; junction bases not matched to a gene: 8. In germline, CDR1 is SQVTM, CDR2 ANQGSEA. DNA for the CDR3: TGCAGCGCCCCCTGGACTAGCGGAGGCACAGATACGCAGTATTTT. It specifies CSAPWTSGGTDTQYF.

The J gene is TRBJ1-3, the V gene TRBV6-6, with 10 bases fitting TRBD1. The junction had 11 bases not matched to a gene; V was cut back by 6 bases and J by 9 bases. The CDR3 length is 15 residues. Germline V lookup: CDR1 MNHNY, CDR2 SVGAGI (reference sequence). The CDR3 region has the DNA TGTGCCAGCAGAACGACAGGGGGCGCCGGGATCACCATATATTTT. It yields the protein CASRTTGGAGITIYF.

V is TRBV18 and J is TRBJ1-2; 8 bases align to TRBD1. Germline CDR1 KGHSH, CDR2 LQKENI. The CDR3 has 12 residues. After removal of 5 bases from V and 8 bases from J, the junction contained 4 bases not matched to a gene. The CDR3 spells CASSSGGFGYTF. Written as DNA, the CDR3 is TGTGCCAGCTCATCAGGGGGCTTCGGCTACACCTTC. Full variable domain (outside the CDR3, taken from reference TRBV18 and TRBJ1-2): NAGVMQNPRHLVRRRGQEARLRCSPMKGHSHVYWYRQLPEEGLKFMVYLQKENIIDESGMPKERFSAEFPKEGPSILRIQQVVRGDSAAYFCASSSGGFGYTFGSGTRLTVV.

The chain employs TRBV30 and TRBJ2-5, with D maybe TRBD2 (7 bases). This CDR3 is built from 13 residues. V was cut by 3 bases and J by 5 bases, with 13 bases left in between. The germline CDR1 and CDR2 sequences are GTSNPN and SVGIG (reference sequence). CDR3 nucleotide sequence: TGTGCCTGGAGGTGGGGGGGCTTGGAGACCCAGTACTTC. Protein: CAWRWGGLETQYF.

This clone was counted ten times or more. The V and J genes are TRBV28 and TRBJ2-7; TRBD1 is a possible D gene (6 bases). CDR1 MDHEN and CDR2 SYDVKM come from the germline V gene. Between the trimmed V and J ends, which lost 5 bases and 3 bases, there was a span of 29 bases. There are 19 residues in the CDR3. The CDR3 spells CASSRTTRLTGSFYYEQYF. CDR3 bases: TGTGCCAGCAGTCGAACGACCCGTCTTACAGGGTCATTCTACTACGAGCAGTACTTC.

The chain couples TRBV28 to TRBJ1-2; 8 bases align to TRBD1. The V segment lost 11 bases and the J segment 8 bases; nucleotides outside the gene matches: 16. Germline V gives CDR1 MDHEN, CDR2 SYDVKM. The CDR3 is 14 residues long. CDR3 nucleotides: TGTGCCGCCCGGGCCCAGGGGGCAAATAGGGGCTACACCTTC. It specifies CAARAQGANRGYTF.

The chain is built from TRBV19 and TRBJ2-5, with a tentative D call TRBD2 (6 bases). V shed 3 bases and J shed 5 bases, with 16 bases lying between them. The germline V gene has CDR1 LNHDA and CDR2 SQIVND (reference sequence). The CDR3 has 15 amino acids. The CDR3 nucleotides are TGTGCCAGTAGTATCGGCGGGACTCCAGGGGAGACCCAGTACTTC. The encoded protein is CASSIGGTPGETQYF.

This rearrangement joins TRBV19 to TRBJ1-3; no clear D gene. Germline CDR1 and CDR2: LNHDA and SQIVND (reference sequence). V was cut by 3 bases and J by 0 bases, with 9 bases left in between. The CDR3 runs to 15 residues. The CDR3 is CASSILPSSGNTIYF. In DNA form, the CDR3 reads TGTGCCAGTAGTATCCTTCCCAGCTCTGGAAACACCATATATTTT.

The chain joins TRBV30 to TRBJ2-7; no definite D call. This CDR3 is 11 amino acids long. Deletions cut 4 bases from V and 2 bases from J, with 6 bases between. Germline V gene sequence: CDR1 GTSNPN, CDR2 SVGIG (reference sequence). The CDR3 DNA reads TGTGCCTGGAAGAGTACCTACGAGCAGTACTTC. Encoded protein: CAWKSTYEQYF.

The CDR3 here is CASSPTTAGEFNEQFF. The CDR3, as DNA: TGTGCCAGCAGCCCAACCACAGCGGGAGAGTTCAATGAGCAGTTCTTC. The chain recombines TRBV7-2 with TRBJ2-1; 8 positions match TRBD2. Trimming removed 5 bases from V and 6 bases from J; junction bases left unmatched: 12. The CDR3 totals 16 residues. Looked up from germline, CDR1 is SGHTA and CDR2 is FQGNSA.